These 10 T cell receptor beta chains were sequenced from one sample in a study of tumor-infiltrating lymphocytes in primary liver carcinoma. Alongside blood RNA obtained from unsorted whole blood, germline DNA was also extracted. Using a constant-region primer together with ProtoScript II reverse transcriptase, TCR beta cDNA was made from about 500 ng of total RNA. Libraries covering TCR beta were generated through three nested multiplex PCR rounds (using a slightly modified ARM-PCR). Both of the initial two PCR rounds ran for approximately 11 cycles and employed TRBV1-TRBV30 forward primers alongside a C-beta reverse primer. From the multiplex PCR reads, TCRdb called clonotypes with MiXCR, one entry per CDR3 protein. Of around 330,000 distinct CDR3 sequences detected, roughly 60% appear once; the ten largest clones hold roughly 9%. The sample was peripheral blood. The source of these receptors is a man aged 35 to 55 with primary liver carcinoma and hepatitis B virus infection.

The CDR3 DNA reads TGTGCCAGCAGATCCGACAGCGATGGCTACACCTTC. It codes for CASRSDSDGYTF. The rearrangement joins TRBV6-2 or TRBV6-3 to TRBJ1-2, with D possibly TRBD1 on 5 matching bases. The germline V gene encodes CDR1 MNHEY and CDR2 SVGEGT. V lost 6 bases and J 6 bases, leaving 11 bases between the germline ends. This CDR3 region has 12 residues.

Turning to this clonotype: A much bigger clone sits one base away, suggesting this may be a read error. The chain has TRBV5-5 and TRBJ2-7; 8 positions match TRBD1. The V segment lost 4 bases and the J segment 0 bases; nucleotides outside the gene matches: 15. This CDR3 has 18 amino acids. The germline V gene has CDR1 SGHKS and CDR2 YYEKEE (reference sequence). CDR3 loop: CASSTRFQGAKLSYEQYF. The CDR3 region has the DNA TGTGCCAGCAGCACCCGCTTCCAGGGGGCCAAACTCTCCTACGAGCAGTACTTC.

The chain combines TRBV28 with TRBJ2-7; tentative D call: TRBD2 (5 bases). Trimming stripped 3 bases from V and 3 bases from J, with 21 bases between. The CDR3 is 17 residues long. Germline CDR1 reads MDHEN; CDR2 reads SYDVKM. The CDR3 nucleotides are TGTGCCAGCAGTTTTCGAGTCGGGGAAACCGGTAGCTACGAGCAGTACTTC. Amino acid sequence: CASSFRVGETGSYEQYF. The whole variable domain, filled in from reference TRBV28 and TRBJ2-7, reads DVKVTQSSRYLVKRTGEKVFLECVQDMDHENMFWYRQDPGLGLRLIYFSYDVKMKEKGDIPEGYSVSREKKERFSLILESASTNQTSMYLCASSFRVGETGSYEQYFGPGTRLTVT.

This clonotype was seen only once. A much larger clone lies one base from this, so it may be a read error. The chain is built from TRBV29-1 and TRBJ2-1, with 10 bases matching TRBD2. The CDR3 runs to 16 residues. V trimming: 4 bases; J trimming: 11 bases; junction bases outside the gene matches: 17. Germline lookup yields CDR1 SQVTM and CDR2 ANQGSEA. As DNA, the CDR3 is TGCAGCGTTGTTCCTCCCGGGACTAGCGTCGAAGTGAAGCAGTTCTTC. This encodes CSVVPPGTSVEVKQFF.

In this sample, this clonotype turned up once. An end of the junction differs from the germline gene, which may be a read error. The DNA of the CDR3 is TGTGCCAACAGCTTAGACAGGGTTGCCACCGGGGACCTGTTCTTT. This gives the protein CANSLDRVATGDLFF. The chain couples TRBV11-1 to TRBJ2-2, with 7 bases fitting TRBD1. Germline V lookup: CDR1 SGHAT, CDR2 FQDESV (reference sequence). The CDR3 loop spans 15 amino acids. Full variable domain (remainder filled in from reference TRBV11-1 and TRBJ2-2): EAEVAQSPRYKITEKSQAVAFWCDPISGHATLYWYRQILGQGPELLVQFQDESVVDDSQLPKDRFSAERLKGVDSTLKIQPAELGDSAMYLCANSLDRVATGDLFFGEGSRLTVL.

This clonotype was seen ten or more times. The gene calls are TRBV29-1 and TRBJ2-7, with no clear D. This CDR3 spans 12 amino acids. Trimming pared 3 bases from V and 5 bases from J, leaving 11 bases between. CDR1 is SQVTM, CDR2 ANQGSEA, per germline. The CDR3 here is CSVEGGTDEQYF. CDR3 nucleotides: TGCAGCGTTGAGGGCGGAACGGACGAGCAGTACTTC.

This clonotype appeared many times. The V and J genes are TRBV12-3 or TRBV12-4 and TRBJ2-6; D is possibly TRBD1 (7 bases). The CDR3 runs to 17 residues. V lost 3 bases to trimming and J lost 0 bases, with 12 bases between them. The CDR3 is CASSFRGTHSGANVLTF. CDR3 nucleotides: TGTGCCAGCAGTTTCAGGGGGACTCACTCTGGGGCCAACGTCCTGACTTTC.

Details on this clonotype: In this CDR3 the conserved last residue, phenylalanine or tryptophan, is missing, so a read error is likely. The V and J genes are TRBV11-2 and TRBJ2-2; maybe TRBD2 (6 bases). CDR3 length: 15 amino acids. Germline CDR1 is SGHAT and CDR2 is FQNNGV. Trimming pared 1 base from V and 8 bases from J, leaving 14 bases between. For the CDR3, the DNA is TGTGCCAGCAGCTTAGGGGTTGCGGGGACTGGGGAGCTGTTTTTA. This gives the protein CASSLGVAGTGELFL.

Only one count was recorded for this clonotype. One junction end does not reproduce the germline sequence, and a read error may be involved. The genes are TRBV11-2 and TRBJ2-6; the D gene could be TRBD1 or TRBD2 (5 bases each). The CDR3 loop spans 15 amino acids. In germline, CDR1 is SGHAT, CDR2 FQNNGV. CDR3 sequence: CASSLQWAGANALTF. CDR3 DNA: TGTGCCAGCAGCTTACAGTGGGCCGGGGCCAACGCCCTGACTTTC.

Points on this clonotype: A much larger clone differs from this one at a single base, so this may be a read error. The rearrangement uses TRBV29-1 and TRBJ1-1, with D uncertain. The germline V gene encodes CDR1 SQVTM and CDR2 ANQGSEA. CDR3 length equals 11 residues. CDR3: CSVGVNTEAYF. In DNA form, the CDR3 reads TGCAGCGTTGGAGTGAACACTGAAGCTTACTTT.